Listed here is a single T cell receptor (beta chain). Its antigen target is currently unknown. Base quality data are lacking; no much larger clone is found one base away. TRB sequencing used genomic DNA with the immunoSEQ assay at survey resolution or the hsTCRB kit. Regarding the original processing steps: The immunoSEQ software was used for initial read processing, and the LymphoSeq R package was used for repertoire analyses. Clonality was computed as 1 minus normalized Shannon entropy, and a Gini coefficient was also calculated for each TRB dataset. Phenotypes of unsorted samples were inferred by mapping TRB sequences from sorted subsets of the recipient or donor onto the same recipient's unsorted samples. This immuneACCESS table, as held by TCRdb, lists in-frame sequences with V and J called but not all clones. Of the missing ones, under half trace to an unresolved V gene in checked studies; the others have no known cause. V and J calls and clone size are copied from that table; D and trimming were computed from the DNA. Within this sample are roughly 4,900 clones, with 73% of them counted one time only. Clones ranked in the top ten supply 53% of the sample.

This entry is derived from a study of T cells after posttransplantation cyclophosphamide (dated by TCRdb to 2015 to 2016). Context from the whole study: The study tracked T cell repertoire reconstitution by TRB sequencing after myeloablative bone marrow transplantation using posttransplantation cyclophosphamide as GVHD prophylaxis. Samples from roughly 35 PTCy-treated patients, along with samples from roughly 15 of their related bone marrow donors, underwent antigen receptor sequencing. TRB sequencing was performed on blood from all 35 or so PTCy patients with 1-year posttransplant specimens. In 3 patients, TRB sequencing was also performed on up to roughly 3 more blood samples taken 2 to 5.2 years after transplant, and in a handful of patients, pretransplant blood was also TRB-sequenced. Because TRA and TRB clonality correlated tightly in several samples, later TCR analyses were limited to TRB. Public TRB sequences were checked against a database of over 3,600 sequences associated with responses to pathogens, tumor antigens, self-antigens and alloantigens.

The cysteine opens and the phenylalanine closes a CDR3 of 12 amino acids. Kept here is only the CDR3 DNA, which spans 36 bases and is read in frame from base 1. As encoded in the germline V gene, CDR1 is ENHRY while CDR2 is SYGVKD. At the junction V is shortened by 10 bases and J by 3 bases; bases outside the gene matches: 1. The control group consisted of around 10 patients who received myeloablative marrow transplants with methotrexate plus a calcineurin inhibitor and who were sampled 1 year after transplant. Peripheral blood and bone marrow mononuclear cells were isolated by Ficoll-Hypaque density centrifugation and cryopreserved. Points the paper makes about the study in general: Across roughly 45 patients, recipient CMV seropositivity and CMV reactivation were highly associated with TRB clonality; PTCy diversity was similar to CNI/methotrexate controls. Donor-recipient similarity was low at 1-2 months but increased during the first year, and donor CD8+ memory clones often dominated later blood repertoires. The TRB repertoires of T cells infiltrating skin or GI tract showed only limited overlap with the TRB repertoires of T cells in blood.

The TCR sequence derives from a female patient aged 50-59 years who received an allogeneic stem cell transplant from an unrelated donor, was CMV-positive, and had acute and chronic GVHD. Following transplantation, part of the T cell population may be supplied by the graft donor rather than the patient. The sequencing here drew on PBMCs, taken roughly 320 days after allogeneic stem cell transplant with calcineurin inhibitor and methotrexate. The chain employs TRBV10-3 and TRBJ2-3; 10 middle bases align to TRBD1. The CDR3 region has the sequence CATGQGTDTQYF. Read as DNA, the sequence is TGTGCCACGGGACAGGGGACAGATACGCAGTATTTT.